The clone carrying this T cell receptor beta chain was picked up a small number of times. This sample includes further DNA sequences coding for the same CDR3. Trimming shortened V by 0 bases and J by 2 bases, and 10 bases separated the two germline ends. Germline CDR1 MNHNY, CDR2 SVGAGI (reference sequence). This CDR3 contains 16 residues. Per the original data handling: Reference gene primer amplification in the assay estimated nucleated cell counts. The protocol was immunoSEQ multiplex PCR, while the TCRdb copy is restricted to in-frame clones and leaves out a portion. V and J calls and clone size are copied from that table; D and trimming were computed from the DNA. The sample has 60,000 to 75,000 clones, roughly 80% seen once. The data were obtained in a study of blood T cell repertoires in COVID-19. Study overall: Acute-phase and convalescent COVID-19 samples originated in the United States, Italy and Spain. PBMCs, B-cell-depleted T cells, or T cells provided the cDNA or gDNA that made up the material.

The sequencing sample was made of peripheral blood. V gene TRBV6-6 combines with J gene TRBJ2-2, with a weak D call TRBD2 (7 bases). This clonotype was sampled from a woman older than 75 with acute or convalescent COVID-19. For the CDR3, the DNA is TGTGCCAGCAGTTACTCGGGGGGGGGCAACACCGGGGAGCTGTTTTTT. As protein: CASSYSGGGNTGELFF.